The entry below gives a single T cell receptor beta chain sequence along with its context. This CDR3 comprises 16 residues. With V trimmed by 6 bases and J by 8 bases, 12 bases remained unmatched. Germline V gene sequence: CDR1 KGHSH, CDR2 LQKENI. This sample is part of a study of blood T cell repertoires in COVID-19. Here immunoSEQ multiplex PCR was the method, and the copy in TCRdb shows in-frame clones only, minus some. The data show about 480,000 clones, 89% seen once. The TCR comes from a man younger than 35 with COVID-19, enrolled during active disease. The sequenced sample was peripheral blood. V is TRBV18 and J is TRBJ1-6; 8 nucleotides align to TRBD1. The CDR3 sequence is CASSQQAGGVYSPLHF. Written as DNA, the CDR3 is TGTGCCAGCTCTCAGCAGGCAGGGGGCGTTTATTCACCCCTCCACTTT. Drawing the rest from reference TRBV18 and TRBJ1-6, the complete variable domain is NAGVMQNPRHLVRRRGQEARLRCSPMKGHSHVYWYRQLPEEGLKFMVYLQKENIIDESGMPKERFSAEFPKEGPSILRIQQVVRGDSAAYFCASSQQAGGVYSPLHFGNGTRLTVT.